Described below is a single T cell receptor (beta chain) sequence and its context. Its specific antigen is unknown. No base qualities exist here, and no much larger clone lies one base off it. Inclusive of the bounding cysteine and phenylalanine, the CDR3 is 17 residues long. Only the CDR3 DNA stays, 51 bases, in frame from base 1. CDR1 and CDR2, looked up from the germline V gene (reference sequence), are LNHNV and YYDKDF. Trimming takes 1 base off V and 0 bases off J; junction bases not matched to a gene: 7. This sample is part of a study of T cells in Graves' hyperthyroidism and ophthalmopathy (dated by TCRdb to the late 2010s). Context from the whole study: Peripheral blood samples were taken at the time of initial diagnosis, prior to any treatment. An independent validation cohort of around 19 hyperthyroidism patients and about 16 patients who later progressed to ophthalmopathy tested prospective prediction of ophthalmopathy. The paper reports TCR Vbeta CDR3 sequencing of some 140 peripheral blood samples: around 41 ophthalmopathy, fewer than 80 hyperthyroidism and around 17 progressor patients. Once sampling was done, hyperthyroidism patients were given methimazole at a starting dose of 30 mg daily, whereas ophthalmopathy patients were given high-dose intravenous methylprednisolone. To identify TCR V-J signatures that set the groups apart, the researchers used a discovery cohort of about a hundred patients, made up of around 42 with Graves' ophthalmopathy and 57 with stable Graves' hyperthyroidism. For training and testing, the roughly 97 patients in the discovery cohort were randomly divided in a 7:3 ratio. The study also compared thyroid tissue and blood T-cell repertoires from about six Graves' hyperthyroidism patients. Results and caveats for the whole study, not just this receptor: Sample size was not statistically predetermined, and blinding of investigators to group allocation was not performed. A 13 V-J signature model separated ophthalmopathy from stable hyperthyroidism, with around 88% sensitivity and roughly 81% specificity in cross-validation and 80%/75% in testing. In validation, the model predicted progression to ophthalmopathy a median of about 5.9 months before onset, with roughly 68% sensitivity and around 76% specificity. Most expanded thyroid clonotypes (frequency above 0.001) were also found in blood, which suggests that blood repertoires may mirror thyroid immune responses.

The TCR beta CDR3 regions were amplified from the RNA transcripts. A first-round RT-PCR of the TCR CDR3 used the HTBI primer set with the Qiagen OneStep RT-PCR kit. The libraries were constructed in a second round of multiplex PCR and then size-selected and purified. Libraries were sequenced paired-end with 100 bp reads on an Illumina HiSeq2000. As for the authors' bioinformatics: Raw data were processed with SOAPnuke, discarding reads with adapters, uncalled bases, mean Phred below 15, or no exact constant-primer or identifier match. COPE v1.2.5 was used to merge high-quality paired reads, and clonotypes were defined as unique nucleotide sequences. Clonotypes were aligned to IMGT TRBV, TRBD and TRBJ reference segments using MiTCR v1.1. The analysis was restricted to V-J combinations with a frequency above 0.0001, which together covered roughly 99% of the repertoires. The TCS score was defined as the ratio of F50 (clonal expansion) to E x V (chaos), calculated using BLOSUM62-based TCRdist between CDR3 peptides within each V-J. Welch's t-statistics and random forest reduced around 520 V-J features to 13, which were used in a naive Bayes classifier (R e1071). TCRdb reanalyzed the raw reads on its own, using fastp at Q25 for trimming and MiXCR for clone calling, and kept in-frame beta chains. One record per CDR3 amino acid sequence lists the most common genes and DNA. The V and J calls here are based on TCRdb, not the publication. The sample table holds about 96,000 distinct CDR3 sequences, of which roughly 56% were seen once. In total, the top ten clones hold 25% to 30% of the sample.

Stable Graves' hyperthyroidism was defined as no progression to ophthalmopathy during 18 months of follow-up. Hyperthyroidism patients were newly diagnosed, had a disease duration of under 2 months, and were aged 18 to 65 years. Exclusion was applied to patients with uncontrolled infections, other autoimmune diseases, pregnancy or lactation. Clinical symptoms, serum thyroxine and TRAb, thyroid ultrasound, and orbital computed tomography formed the basis for the diagnoses. PBMCs were isolated from approximately 10 ml of fresh peripheral blood by Ficoll-Paque density gradient centrifugation. Total RNA was extracted using Trizol reagent, and RNA quality was assessed on an Agilent 2100 Bioanalyzer.

The sample was blood. This chain is built from TRBV15 and TRBJ2-7, and 9 junction bases match TRBD2. This clonotype originated in a woman aged 40 to 50 with Graves' hyperthyroidism. The nucleotides are TGTGCCACCAGCAGAGGAGGGGGTAGCGGGAGCTCCTACGAGCAGTACTTC. It encodes CATSRGGGSGSSYEQYF.